Listed here are 15 T cell receptor beta chains from one sample, sequenced in a study of cytomegalovirus exposure and HLA in healthy donors. The PCR ran on 60 Vbeta and 13 Jbeta primers. The table came from immunoSEQ multiplex PCR; TCRdb's copy has only in-frame clones and leaves some out. In the table there are approximately 140,000 clones, 80% to 90% of which are singletons. Material for sequencing was PBMCs. The receptors here all came from a woman between 40 and 55 years old in good health and CMV-seropositive.

V and J are TRBV7-9 and TRBJ2-1; 7 bases are shared with TRBD2. The CDR3 totals 16 residues. The J segment lost 4 bases and the V segment lost 1 base, leaving 7 bases of the junction unmatched. Germline CDR1 and CDR2: SEHNR and FQNEAQ (reference sequence). DNA for the CDR3: TGTGCCAGCAGCTTAGTCGGCGCGGGAGCTTACAATGAGCAGTTCTTC. This encodes CASSLVGAGAYNEQFF. The entire variable domain, with the rest obtained from reference TRBV7-9 and TRBJ2-1, is as follows: DTGVSQNPRHKITKRGQNVTFRCDPISEHNRLYWYRQTLGQGPEFLTYFQNEAQLEKSRLLSDRFSAERPKGSFSTLEIQRTEQGDSAMYLCASSLVGAGAYNEQFFGPGTRLTVL.

The V gene is TRBV21-1, the J gene TRBJ2-1; TRBD2, the table's D call, was not compared with the DNA. TRBV21-1 is a pseudogene. This CDR3 contains 20 residues. CDR3 coding DNA: TGTGCCAGCAGCAATCCTAAAGGGACTAGCGGTACCCCTTGGTACAATGAGCAGTTCTTC. Protein product: CASSNPKGTSGTPWYNEQFF.

This clone came up once. This chain joins TRBV9 and TRBJ2-7; D is perhaps TRBD2 (5 bases). Germline lookup yields CDR1 SGDLS and CDR2 YYNGEE. The length of the CDR3 is 12 residues. The germline V and J ends were trimmed by 1 base and 6 bases, with 8 bases remaining between them. CDR3 bases: TGTGCCAGCAGCGTACTCAGCGGCGAGCAGTACTTC. Encoded protein: CASSVLSGEQYF.

The V call is TRBV2, the J call TRBJ2-5; 7 bases match TRBD2. V was clipped by 3 bases and J by 5 bases; unmatched bases: 9. The CDR3 spans 15 residues. Germline-derived CDR1 and CDR2 are SNHLY and FYNNEI. The CDR3 nucleotides are TGTGCCAGCAGTGAGCTGGGCGGGAGTGGGGAGACCCAGTACTTC. This codes for CASSELGGSGETQYF.

V usage is TRBV5-8 and J usage is TRBJ1-5, with 8 bases matching TRBD1. Germline-derived CDR1 and CDR2 are SGHTS and YDEGEE. The CDR3 contains 17 residues. V lost 4 bases to trimming and J lost 6 bases; unmatched junction nucleotides: 15. This CDR3 is CASSTGQGMGGGQPQHF. The CDR3 DNA reads TGTGCCAGCAGCACCGGACAGGGTATGGGGGGAGGTCAGCCCCAGCATTTT.

As DNA, the CDR3 is TGCGCCAGCAGCTTGGAGTTGCGGGAGGGCTACGAGCAGTACTTC. Amino acids: CASSLELREGYEQYF. The rearrangement joins TRBV5-1 to TRBJ2-7; TRBD2 matches at 9 bases. CDR1 is SGHRS and CDR2 is YFSETQ in the germline V gene. The CDR3 spans 15 residues. After removal of 0 bases from V and 3 bases from J, the junction contained 4 bases not matched to a gene.

Only a few counts were recorded for this clone. The chain has TRBV6-6 and TRBJ1-1; 7 nucleotides line up with TRBD1. This CDR3 contains 15 residues. Trimming removed 6 bases from V and 7 bases from J; junction bases left unmatched: 14. CDR1 and CDR2 (germline): MNHNY, SVGAGI (reference sequence). The CDR3 DNA is TGTGCCAGCAGACAGGGGATTACGACGGTCGTTGAAGCTTTCTTT. Its translation: CASRQGITTVVEAFF.

The chain has TRBV5-6 and TRBJ1-6; D not resolved. There are 17 residues in the CDR3. Trimming removed 0 bases from V and 0 bases from J, with 10 bases in between. Germline V gene lookup returns CDR1 SGHDT and CDR2 YYEEEE. CDR3 protein: CASSLERASSYNSPLHF. The DNA for the CDR3 is TGTGCCAGCAGCTTGGAGCGGGCGAGCTCCTATAATTCACCCCTCCACTTT.

The rearrangement uses TRBV9 and TRBJ2-2, with 7 positions matching TRBD2. Germline lookup yields CDR1 SGDLS and CDR2 YYNGEE. The CDR3 has 15 amino acids. Unmatched junction bases numbered 10, after V lost 3 bases and J lost 8 bases. The CDR3 DNA reads TGTGCCAGCAGCGCCTTGAGCCGTAGCGGGGGGGAGCTGTTTTTT. Its translation is CASSALSRSGGELFF.

This clone was counted a few times. The CDR3 sequence is CASSLQEGEKLFF. Written as DNA, the CDR3 is TGCGCCAGCAGCTTGCAGGAGGGGGAAAAACTGTTTTTT. The rearrangement links TRBV5-1 to TRBJ1-4; maybe TRBD1 (5 bases). CDR1 is SGHRS and CDR2 is YFSETQ in the germline V gene. There are 13 residues in the CDR3. Trimming shortened V by 1 base and J by 8 bases, and 9 bases separated the two germline ends.

CDR3 DNA: TGTGCCAGCAGTGAATCGGGGTTACTTGCTGGAAACACCATATATTTT. The encoded protein is CASSESGLLAGNTIYF. V gene TRBV6-1 combines with J gene TRBJ1-3, with D uncertain. The V end was cut by 2 bases, the J end by 2 bases, with 13 bases between. The CDR3 has 16 amino acids. Germline assignment: CDR1 MNHNS and CDR2 SASEGT.

The rearrangement joins TRBV7-3 to TRBJ2-1, with 8 bases identical to TRBD2. J was trimmed by 8 bases and V by 2 bases; bases with no gene match: 14. Germline V gene lookup returns CDR1 SGHTA and CDR2 FQGTGA. The CDR3 has 17 amino acids. This chain's CDR3 is CASSLGWSSGSGHEQFF. The DNA of the CDR3 is TGTGCCAGCAGCTTAGGATGGTCAAGCGGGAGTGGGCATGAGCAGTTCTTC.

The rearrangement joins TRBV7-9 to TRBJ1-5; D remains unclear. The ends were cut back, 1 base at V and 2 bases at J, with 6 bases in the middle. The germline gives CDR1 SEHNR, CDR2 FQNEAQ (reference sequence). The CDR3 is made up of 14 amino acids. This CDR3 is CASSLDSGNQPQHF. The DNA for the CDR3 is TGTGCCAGCAGCTTAGATTCGGGCAATCAGCCCCAGCATTTT.

The chain recombines TRBV19 with TRBJ1-3; the D is unclear. V was shortened by 3 bases and J by 1 base, with 16 bases between the two germline ends. CDR3 length: 17 residues. Germline values: CDR1 LNHDA, CDR2 SQIVND (reference sequence). The CDR3 protein is CASSISRGLQSGNTIYF. The CDR3 coding sequence is TGTGCCAGTAGTATTTCGCGCGGGCTCCAATCTGGAAACACCATATATTTT.

Only a few counts were recorded for this clone. This sequence joins TRBV7-8 and TRBJ1-6, with TRBD1 as a possible D gene (5 bases). Per the germline V gene, CDR1 is SGHVS and CDR2 is FQNEAQ. This CDR3 region has 14 residues. Trimming took off 0 bases at V and 10 bases at J, with 10 bases between the two ends. The CDR3 spells CASSLAQGPSPLHF. Written as DNA, the CDR3 is TGTGCCAGCAGCTTAGCCCAGGGTCCCTCACCCCTCCACTTT.